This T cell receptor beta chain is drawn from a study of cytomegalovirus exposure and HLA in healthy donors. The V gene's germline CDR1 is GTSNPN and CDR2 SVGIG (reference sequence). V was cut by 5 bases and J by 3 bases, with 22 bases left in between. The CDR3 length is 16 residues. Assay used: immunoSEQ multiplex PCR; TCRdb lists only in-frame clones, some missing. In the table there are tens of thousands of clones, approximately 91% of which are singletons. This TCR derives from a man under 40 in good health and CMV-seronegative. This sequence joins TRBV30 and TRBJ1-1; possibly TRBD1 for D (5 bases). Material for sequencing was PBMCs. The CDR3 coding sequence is TGTGCCTGGCACTGGGGGGGAGATTTTAGGGACACTGAAGCTTTCTTT. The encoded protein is CAWHWGGDFRDTEAFF.